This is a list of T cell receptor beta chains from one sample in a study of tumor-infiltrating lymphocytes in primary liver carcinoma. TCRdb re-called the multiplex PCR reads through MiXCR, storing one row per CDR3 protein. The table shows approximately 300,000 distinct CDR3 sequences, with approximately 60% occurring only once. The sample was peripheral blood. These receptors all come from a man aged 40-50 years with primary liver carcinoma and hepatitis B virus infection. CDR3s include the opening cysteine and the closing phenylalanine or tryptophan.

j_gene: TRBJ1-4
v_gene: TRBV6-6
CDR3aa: CASSKLRDRSEKLFF

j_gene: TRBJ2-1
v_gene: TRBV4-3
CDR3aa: CASSRDTSSYNEQFF

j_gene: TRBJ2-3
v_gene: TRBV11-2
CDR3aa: CASSLSRPDTQYF

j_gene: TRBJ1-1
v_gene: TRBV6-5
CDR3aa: CASRDLSGRNTEASF

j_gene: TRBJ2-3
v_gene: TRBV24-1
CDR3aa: CATSNPGLAGVSDTQYF

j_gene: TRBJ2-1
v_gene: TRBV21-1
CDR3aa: CASSKVRTVYNEQFF

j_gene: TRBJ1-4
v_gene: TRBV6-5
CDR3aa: CASSPRPAEKLFF

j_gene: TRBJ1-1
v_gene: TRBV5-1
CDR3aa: CASSLGTGRYTEAFF

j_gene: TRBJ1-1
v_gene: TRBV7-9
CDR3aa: CACSLAGGNTEAFF

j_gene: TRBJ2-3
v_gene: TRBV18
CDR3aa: CASSPPSRDTQYF

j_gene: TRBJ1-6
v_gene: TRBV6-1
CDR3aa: CASTGTGNSPLHF

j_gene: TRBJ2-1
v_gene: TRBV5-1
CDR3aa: CASSLPGQGASEQFF

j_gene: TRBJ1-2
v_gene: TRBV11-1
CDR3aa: CASSFPGTHYGYTF

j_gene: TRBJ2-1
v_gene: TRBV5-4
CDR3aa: CDSSFTSGSGEQFF

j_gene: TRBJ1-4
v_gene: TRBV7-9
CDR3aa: CASSFGGRDEKLFF

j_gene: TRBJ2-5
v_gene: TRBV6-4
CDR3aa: CASSDHSMETQYF

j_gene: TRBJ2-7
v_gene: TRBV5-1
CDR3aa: CASSPIGLAGYEHYF

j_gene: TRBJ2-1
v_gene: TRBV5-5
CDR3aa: CASSFFGNEQFF

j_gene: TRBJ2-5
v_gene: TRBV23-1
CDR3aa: CASSRPGDIRSGGFQETQYF

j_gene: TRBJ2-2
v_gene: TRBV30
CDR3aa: CAWRRAGDLPGELFF

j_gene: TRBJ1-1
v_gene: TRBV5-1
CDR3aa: CASSLEEGYTEAFF

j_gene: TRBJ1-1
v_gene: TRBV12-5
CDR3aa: CANGLSGPIWDTEAFF